One and the same sample provided the 7 T cell receptor beta chains below, sequenced in a study of control samples from healthy donors and cancer patients. Sequencing was performed with immunoSEQ multiplex PCR; in TCRdb, only in-frame clones are kept and a portion is missing. The table records some 22,000 clones, around four fifths of them present only once. Sequences were obtained from PBMCs. Receptors originate from a man aged 60 to 69 with colorectal cancer.

This clone was seen once. The J gene is TRBJ1-1, the V gene TRBV19; D uncertain. Trimming took 4 bases from V and 11 from J, leaving 14 bases between them. The CDR3 sequence is 12 residues long. The germline gives CDR1 LNHDA, CDR2 SQIVND (reference sequence). This CDR3 reads CASSSLGVEAFF. As DNA, the CDR3 is TGTGCCAGTAGTAGTCTGGGCGTCGAGGCTTTCTTT. The full variable domain, with the rest looked up from reference TRBV19 and TRBJ1-1, is DGGITQSPKYLFRKEGQNVTLSCEQNLNHDAMYWYRQDPGQGLRLIYYSQIVNDFQKGDIAEGYSVSREKKESFPLTVTSAQKNPTAFYLCASSSLGVEAFFGQGTRLTVV.

The chain recombines TRBV6-5 with TRBJ2-1; D not resolved. CDR3 length: 12 residues. Germline V CDR1 and CDR2: MNHEY, SVGAGI. V was pared by 5 bases and J by 8 bases, with 10 bases between. The CDR3, as DNA: TGTGCCAGCAGTCGCCGACCCGATGAGCAGTTCTTC. This sequence encodes CASSRRPDEQFF.

The rearrangement uses TRBV6-5 and TRBJ1-5, with D possibly TRBD1 on 5 matching bases. The CDR3 loop spans 16 amino acids. Trimming shortened V by 4 bases and J by 1 base, and 14 bases separated the two germline ends. CDR1 is MNHEY and CDR2 is SVGAGI in the germline V gene. CDR3 coding DNA: TGTGCCAGCAGTTTAAACTCAGGGATGAGCAATCAGCCCCAGCATTTT. Residues: CASSLNSGMSNQPQHF.

This rearrangement joins TRBV10-3 to TRBJ2-7, with D hard to call. This CDR3 is built from 12 residues. The ends were cut back, 0 bases at V and 7 bases at J, with 7 bases in the middle. The germline gives CDR1 ENHRY, CDR2 SYGVKD. As DNA, the CDR3 is TGTGCCATCAGTGAGTCGTGGGAAGAGCAGTACTTC. Encoded protein: CAISESWEEQYF.

CDR3 protein: CASSRTGNTEAFF. CDR3 DNA sequence: TGTGCCAGCAGCCGGACAGGGAACACTGAAGCTTTCTTT. The chain couples TRBV7-2 to TRBJ1-1, with TRBD1 identical over 7 bases. Germline V CDR1 and CDR2: SGHTA, FQGNSA. V was pared by 5 bases and J by 1 base, with 1 base of the junction left unmatched. The CDR3 is made up of 13 amino acids.

The V gene is TRBV5-1, the J gene TRBJ2-2; 7 nucleotides align to TRBD1. The CDR3 extends over 15 amino acids. Per the germline V gene, CDR1 is SGHRS and CDR2 is YFSETQ. V lost 0 bases, J lost 5 bases, and 4 bases stayed unmatched. CDR3 amino acids: CASSLEGAWTGELFF. In DNA form, the CDR3 reads TGCGCCAGCAGCTTGGAGGGGGCATGGACCGGGGAGCTGTTTTTT. Combining the CDR3 with reference TRBV5-1 and TRBJ2-2 gives the whole variable domain KAGVTQTPRYLIKTRGQQVTLSCSPISGHRSVSWYQQTPGQGLQFLFEYFSETQRNKGNFPGRFSGRQFSNSRSEMNVSTLELGDSALYLCASSLEGAWTGELFFGEGSRLTVL.

This clone was observed a handful of times. This CDR3 is CASSLPSGGSTDTQYF. The CDR3 DNA follows: TGTGCCAGCAGCTTGCCTAGCGGGGGGAGCACAGATACGCAGTATTTT. The V and J genes are TRBV5-5 and TRBJ2-3; 11 bases map to TRBD2. CDR1 is SGHKS and CDR2 is YYEKEE in the germline V gene (reference sequence). V gave up 1 base and J gave up 0 bases; unmatched junction bases: 1. This CDR3 has 16 amino acids.